This entry lists 7 T cell receptor beta chains sequenced from one sample in a study of cytomegalovirus exposure and HLA in healthy donors. The PCR had 60 Vbeta and 13 Jbeta primers. Some clones are missing from TCRdb's copy, which holds only in-frame ones; the method was immunoSEQ multiplex PCR. This sample yields 200,000 to 250,000 clones, of which about 89% are seen a single time; roughly 1% belongs to the top ten. The sequencing input was PBMCs. Every receptor here comes from a woman younger than 30 in good health and CMV-seronegative.

The V gene is TRBV5-4, the J gene TRBJ1-2, with 9 bases aligning to TRBD1. CDR1 and CDR2 (germline): SGHNT, YYREEE (reference sequence). V dropped 6 bases and J dropped 2; count of bases not matched to a gene: 5. CDR3 length: 14 amino acids. The CDR3 sequence is CASKQGAENYGYTF. DNA of the CDR3: TGTGCCAGCAAACAGGGGGCCGAGAACTATGGCTACACCTTC.

V is TRBV11-3 and J is TRBJ2-1; 9 positions agree with TRBD1. V dropped 5 bases and J dropped 5; count of bases not matched to a gene: 7. The CDR3 has 15 amino acids. Germline CDR1 and CDR2: SGHNT and YENEEA. In nucleotides, the CDR3 is TGTGCCAGCAGCGACCGGGACAGGGAGCACAATGAGCAGTTCTTC. It codes for CASSDRDREHNEQFF.

The chain has TRBV27 and TRBJ2-6, with 9 bases identical to TRBD2. Germline CDR1 reads MNHEY; CDR2 reads SMNVEV (reference sequence). This CDR3 spans 17 amino acids. J lost 1 base, V lost 7 bases, and 8 bases had no gene match. The CDR3 sequence is CASTLAGRRSGANVLTF. As DNA, the CDR3 is TGTGCCAGCACCCTAGCGGGACGGAGATCTGGGGCCAACGTCCTGACTTTC.

The chain carries TRBV5-6 and TRBJ1-1, with 7 bases lining up with TRBD1. CDR1 is SGHDT, CDR2 YYEEEE, per germline. This CDR3 contains 13 residues. V shed 4 bases, J shed 2 bases, and the junction held 2 bases outside the gene matches. The CDR3 DNA follows: TGTGCCAGCAGCGGGACAGTAAACACTGAAGCTTTCTTT. Protein sequence: CASSGTVNTEAFF.

This chain links TRBV4-3 with TRBJ2-1, with D possibly matching TRBD1 (6 bases). Trimming removed 1 base from V and 0 bases from J, with 13 bases in between. Germline CDR1 reads LGHNA; CDR2 reads YSLEER. This CDR3 spans 17 amino acids. The CDR3 bases are TGCGCCAGCAGCCAAGGGTGGACAGCCATCTCCTACAATGAGCAGTTCTTC. Its protein is CASSQGWTAISYNEQFF.

V usage is TRBV25-1 and J usage is TRBJ2-7, with 8 bases lining up with TRBD1. With 7 bases clipped from V and 6 bases from J, the junction kept 5 bases outside the gene matches. From germline, CDR1 is MGHDK and CDR2 SYGVNS. CDR3 length equals 12 residues. CDR3: CASTRGLGEQYF. Here the CDR3 DNA reads TGTGCCAGCACCAGGGGGCTAGGCGAGCAGTACTTC.

The CDR3 DNA reads as TGTGCCAGTATGAGACTAGCGGGAATAAATGAGCAGTTCTTC. It specifies CASMRLAGINEQFF. The V call is TRBV19, the J call TRBJ2-1, with 11 bases lining up with TRBD2. The length of the CDR3 is 14 residues. Germline V gives CDR1 LNHDA, CDR2 SQIVND (reference sequence). V was clipped by 7 bases and J by 7 bases; unmatched bases: 6.